Each of the 14 T cell receptor beta chains below was sequenced from the same sample in a study of multiple sclerosis patients with progressive multifocal leukoencephalopathy. Time point in this sample: before natalizumab initiation. Libraries were prepared by immunoSEQ multiplex PCR; TCRdb keeps only in-frame clonotypes and omits some of them. This table has more than 30,000 clones, around 91% appearing once. The sequenced material came from PBMCs. Receptors originate from a human donor with multiple sclerosis.

CDR3 loop: CASSPRPHRVDQPQHF. The CDR3 DNA sequence: TGTGCCAGCAGCCCCAGACCTCACAGGGTTGATCAGCCCCAGCATTTT. The chain couples TRBV5-6 to TRBJ1-5; tentatively, D is TRBD1 (6 bases). The CDR3 runs to 16 residues. Germline assignment: CDR1 SGHDT and CDR2 YYEEEE. The germline V and J ends were trimmed by 4 bases and 5 bases, with 19 bases remaining between them.

The V call is TRBV7-2, the J call TRBJ1-1; D is undetermined. Between the trimmed V and J ends, which lost 0 bases and 1 base, there was a span of 6 bases. CDR3 size: 14 residues. The germline gives CDR1 SGHTA, CDR2 FQGNSA. This chain's CDR3 is CASSLAGPNTEAFF. CDR3 coding DNA: TGTGCCAGCAGCTTAGCAGGGCCGAACACTGAAGCTTTCTTT.

This clone has a single count. V is TRBV30 and J is TRBJ1-5; 8 bases are a match to TRBD1. V was pared by 7 bases and J by 2 bases, with 4 bases of the junction left unmatched. Germline V gene lookup returns CDR1 GTSNPN and CDR2 SVGIG (reference sequence). The CDR3 is 13 residues long. CDR3 nucleotides: TGTGCCTCCGGGACAGGAGGCAATCAGCCCCAGCATTTT. Protein product: CASGTGGNQPQHF. Variable domain in full (rest from reference TRBV30 and TRBJ1-5): SQTIHQWPATLVQPVGSPLSLECTVEGTSNPNLYWYRQAAGRGLQLLFYSVGIGQISSEVPQNLSASRPQDRQFILSSKKLLLSDSGFYLCASGTGGNQPQHFGDGTRLSIL.

The V and J genes are TRBV5-6 and TRBJ1-6, with TRBD1 matching 7 bases. The CDR3 is made up of 14 amino acids. V lost 3 bases to trimming and J lost 10 bases; unmatched junction nucleotides: 7. CDR1 is SGHDT, CDR2 YYEEEE, per germline. The CDR3 is CASSSWDRNSPLHF. As DNA, the CDR3 is TGTGCCAGCAGCTCATGGGACAGAAACTCACCCCTCCACTTT.

J is TRBJ2-1 and V is TRBV15, with TRBD2 matching 8 bases. The length of the CDR3 is 17 residues. V was pared by 0 bases and J by 0 bases, with 4 bases of the junction left unmatched. CDR1 is LNHNV, CDR2 YYDKDF, per germline (reference sequence). The CDR3 loop is CATSRDTSGGSYNEQFF. Here the CDR3 DNA reads TGTGCCACCAGCAGAGATACCAGCGGGGGCTCCTACAATGAGCAGTTCTTC.

V is TRBV27 and J is TRBJ2-7; 7 positions match TRBD2. Trimming at V came to 2 bases and at J to 7 bases, leaving 2 bases not matched to a gene. Germline V gene lookup returns CDR1 MNHEY and CDR2 SMNVEV (reference sequence). CDR3 size: 12 residues. CDR3 amino acids: CASSLPGGEQYF. Here the CDR3 DNA reads TGTGCCAGCAGTTTACCGGGGGGTGAGCAGTACTTC.

This clone was seen a single time. J is TRBJ1-1 and V is TRBV19; D not certain. The ends were cut back, 5 bases at V and 1 base at J, with 14 bases in the middle. Germline V lookup: CDR1 LNHDA, CDR2 SQIVND (reference sequence). The CDR3 extends over 15 amino acids. CDR3 nucleotide sequence: TGTGCCAGTAGTGTGGGCCCGGGGAGGAACACTGAAGCTTTCTTT. As protein: CASSVGPGRNTEAFF.

The rearrangement uses TRBV5-4 and TRBJ1-2; D is undetermined. CDR3 length equals 16 residues. V lost 3 bases to trimming and J lost 3 bases, with 18 bases between them. Per germline, CDR1 SGHNT and CDR2 YYREEE (reference sequence). CDR3 sequence (DNA): TGTGCCAGCAGCTCCCGGGCCCAGTCGTCGCACTATGGCTACACCTTC. Translated: CASSSRAQSSHYGYTF.

The V and J genes are TRBV7-2 and TRBJ1-2; 8 bases match TRBD1. CDR1 and CDR2 from the germline V gene are SGHTA and FQGNSA. V dropped 5 bases and J dropped 1; count of bases not matched to a gene: 9. The CDR3 has 16 residues. The CDR3 loop reads CASSQGQGGYNYGYTF. The CDR3 DNA reads TGTGCCAGCAGCCAAGGACAGGGCGGATATAACTATGGCTACACCTTC.

The chain uses TRBV27 and TRBJ2-2, with D maybe TRBD2 (7 bases). Trimming left V 7 bases short and J 4 bases short, with 16 bases between. This CDR3 is built from 15 residues. Germline V gene lookup returns CDR1 MNHEY and CDR2 SMNVEV (reference sequence). This chain's CDR3 is CASTGGGTSTGELFF. DNA of the CDR3: TGTGCCAGCACGGGGGGCGGGACAAGCACCGGGGAGCTGTTTTTT.

The CDR3 sequence: CSVGTSGGRGELFF. CDR3 nucleotide sequence: TGCAGCGTGGGGACTAGCGGGGGGCGCGGGGAGCTGTTTTTT. The chain combines TRBV29-1 with TRBJ2-2; TRBD2 agrees at 15 bases. Looked up from germline, CDR1 is SQVTM and CDR2 is ANQGSEA. There are 14 residues in the CDR3. The V gene end was trimmed by 6 bases and the J gene end by 7 bases; junction bases not matched to a gene: 3.

The chain is built from TRBV29-1 and TRBJ1-1; 7 nucleotides line up with TRBD1. Per the germline V gene, CDR1 is SQVTM and CDR2 is ANQGSEA. This CDR3 contains 14 residues. V gave up 3 bases and J gave up 1 base; unmatched junction bases: 5. The CDR3 DNA reads as TGCAGCGTTGATCAGGGGGTCCCGAACACTGAAGCTTTCTTT. Translated, it gives CSVDQGVPNTEAFF.

This rearrangement joins TRBV4-2 to TRBJ2-1, with D maybe TRBD2 (5 bases). The CDR3 has 15 amino acids. V was clipped by 4 bases and J by 6 bases, with 16 bases between them. Germline assignment: CDR1 LGHNA and CDR2 YNFKEQ. CDR3 protein: CASSRVAGSGNEQFF. In DNA form, the CDR3 reads TGTGCCAGCAGCCGAGTGGCGGGCTCTGGCAATGAGCAGTTCTTC.

This chain joins TRBV19 and TRBJ1-5; no definite D call. Trimming took off 3 bases at V and 0 bases at J, with 12 bases between the two ends. The CDR3 consists of 16 residues. Germline CDR1 LNHDA, CDR2 SQIVND (reference sequence). This chain's CDR3 is CASSIVGAYSNQPQHF. In DNA, the CDR3 is TGTGCCAGTAGTATTGTTGGAGCTTATAGCAATCAGCCCCAGCATTTT.